This paragraph reports one T cell receptor beta chain. The CDR3 loop spans 14 amino acids. Researchers generated cDNA in eight separate reactions per sample. Following a re-call of the 5' RACE reads, TCRdb has one entry per CDR3 protein and lacks DNA. The sample has around 380,000 distinct CDR3 sequences, and its top ten clones hold around 2.4%. These data originate in a study of monozygotic twins with inflammatory bowel disease. Whole blood, unsorted for T cells, was the source of total RNA. The sample consisted of blood. This receptor was identified in a human donor with ulcerative colitis or Crohn's disease, or a healthy co-twin of an affected twin (not recorded which). The chain joins TRBV12-3 or TRBV12-4 to TRBJ2-1; TCRdb's assignment of TRBD1 cannot be checked, as there is no DNA. The CDR3 sequence is CASSLGGASNEQFF.